This TCR beta chain was sequenced in a study of vaccination effects on CD4 cells after COVID-19. Study-wide results and caveats: Marked clonal contraction of both clone types appeared late after vaccination. The study dataset contains few convalescent patients and includes no early post-infection timepoints.

Antigen-specific CD4+ T cells expanded by the ViraFEST assay with viral peptide pools were then sequenced. The culture ran for around 10 days before CD4+ T cells were isolated. SARS-CoV-2 infected the person between March and December 2020, as confirmed by PCR. In the cultures, half the medium was exchanged for IL-2 medium on days 3 and 7. V was trimmed by 5 bases and J by 2 bases, leaving 9 bases between them. The CDR3 is 13 amino acids. CDR1 and CDR2 (germline): MNHEY, SVGAGI. A note on this clone: The antigen is unknown.

Measured with immunoSEQ multiplex PCR; TCRdb has only the in-frame clones, and not every one. The sample has about 45,000 clones, around 74% seen once. This clonotype originated in a human donor who had a prior SARS-CoV-2 infection. The sample consisted of CD4+ T cells from PBMCs cultured with a peptide pool, taken before COVID-19 vaccination. The chain recombines TRBV6-5 with TRBJ1-2; D is unclear. The chain's CDR3 is CASSPLGNYGYTF. CDR3 DNA: TGTGCCAGCAGTCCCCTGGGGAACTATGGCTACACCTTC.